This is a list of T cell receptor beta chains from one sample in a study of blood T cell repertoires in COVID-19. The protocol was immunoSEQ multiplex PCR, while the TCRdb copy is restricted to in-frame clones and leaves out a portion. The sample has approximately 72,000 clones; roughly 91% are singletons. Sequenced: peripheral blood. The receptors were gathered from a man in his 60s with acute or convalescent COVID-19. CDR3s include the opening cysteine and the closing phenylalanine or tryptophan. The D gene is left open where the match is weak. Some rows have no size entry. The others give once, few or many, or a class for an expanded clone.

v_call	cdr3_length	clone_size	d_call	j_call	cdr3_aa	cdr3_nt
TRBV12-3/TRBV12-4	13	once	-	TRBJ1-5	CASRLAGVQPQHF	TGTGCCAGCAGGCTCGCAGGGGTTCAGCCCCAGCATTTT
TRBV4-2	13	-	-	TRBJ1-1	CASSREMNTEAFF	TGTGCCAGCAGTAGGGAGATGAACACTGAAGCTTTCTTT
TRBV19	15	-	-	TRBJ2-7	CASSIPSSGQIEQYF	TGTGCCAGTAGTATACCTTCTAGCGGACAGATCGAGCAGTACTTC
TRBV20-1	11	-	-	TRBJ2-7	CSAMWGREQYF	TGCAGTGCTATGTGGGGGCGCGAGCAGTACTTC
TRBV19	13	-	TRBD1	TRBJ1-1	CASTATGDTEAFF	TGTGCCAGTACCGCGACAGGGGACACTGAAGCTTTCTTT
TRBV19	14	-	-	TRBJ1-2	CASINTGTTTGYTF	TGTGCCAGTATTAACACCGGGACTACCACTGGCTACACCTTC
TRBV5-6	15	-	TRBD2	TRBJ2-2	CASSLGSGVTGELFF	TGTGCCAGCAGCTTAGGTAGCGGGGTCACCGGGGAGCTGTTTTTT
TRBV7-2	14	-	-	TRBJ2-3	CASRFTRSTDTQYF	TGTGCCAGCAGATTTACACGAAGCACAGATACGCAGTATTTT
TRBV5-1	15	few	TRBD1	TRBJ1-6	CASSSGQGAISPLHF	TGCGCCAGCAGCTCGGGACAGGGGGCGATTTCACCCCTCCACTTT
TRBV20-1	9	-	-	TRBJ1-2	CSALYGYTF	TGCAGTGCTTTATATGGCTACACCTTC
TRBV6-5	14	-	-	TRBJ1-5	CAANTGYSNQPQHF	TGTGCCGCAAATACAGGGTATAGCAATCAGCCCCAGCATTTT